This T cell receptor beta chain was obtained from a study of early T cells in non-severe SARS-CoV-2 infection. On the study more broadly: Sequencing input comprised bulk RNA from unsorted whole blood; chain pairing was not available. Study-wide findings and caveats: There was a bias toward anti-spike CD8 responses in VDJdb matching, which missed private and CD4 specificities.

MiXCR, run by TCRdb on the 5' RACE reads, gives a single entry per CDR3 protein. The sample shows about 80,000 distinct CDR3 sequences, around 5.6% of them seen only once. Germline CDR1 DFQATT, CDR2 SNEGSKA (reference sequence). V lost 6 bases to trimming and J lost 0 bases; unmatched junction nucleotides: 10. CDR3 length: 15 residues. As regards this clonotype: Its specificity is not known.

Sequenced input: whole blood. The chain uses TRBV20-1 and TRBJ2-7; 8 bases agree with TRBD1. The TCR originated in an adult who was a healthcare worker with PCR-confirmed SARS-CoV-2 infection or an uninfected control (not recorded which). This CDR3 is CSATSGGGSSYEQYF. Written as DNA, the CDR3 is TGCAGTGCCACATCAGGGGGCGGCAGCTCCTACGAGCAGTACTTC.